The source of this TCR beta chain is a study of cytotoxic CD8 clonotypes in ibrutinib-treated CLL. Study information: Among responders, approximately 24 were partial and 2 complete; after median about 70 months, approximately 15 stayed remitted and some 12 progressed. Once patients had received a median approximately eleven months of treatment, range 6 to 36, response samples were obtained. Study-level results: Relative to age-matched healthy donors, clonality at baseline was higher, and it tracked circulating CD8+ T-cell counts. At ibrutinib response, clonality increased, and at progression it declined back toward baseline.

Data came from immunoSEQ multiplex PCR; TCRdb stores just in-frame clones and leaves some out. The sample carries about 140,000 clones, 80% recorded once. The CDR3 covers 13 residues. Germline CDR1 is MNHEY and CDR2 is SMNVEV (reference sequence). Trimming took off 6 bases at V and 0 bases at J, with 9 bases between the two ends. As for this clone: Its target is unknown.

This receptor was taken from a human donor with chronic lymphocytic leukemia. The chain uses TRBV27 and TRBJ2-7; no definite D call. Here the sequenced sample was PBMCs, taken after 36 months of ibrutinib treatment. The CDR3 region has the DNA TGTGCCAGCAGCCACCAGAGCTCCTACGAGCAGTACTTC. Translating gives CASSHQSSYEQYF.